Below are 30 T cell receptor beta chains sequenced from a single sample in a study of T-cell memory formation after mild COVID-19. TCRdb reanalysed the 5' RACE reads using MiXCR and keeps one entry per CDR3 protein. The sample has around 300,000 distinct CDR3 sequences, approximately 13% seen once. Sequenced input: PBMCs or a T cell subset sorted from them (not recorded which). The receptors were sampled from a man aged 18 to 30 who had mild COVID-19 (a few samples of this study predate the infection). Cell type and time point are not known.

This clonotype was detected a few times. The chain has TRBV5-1 and TRBJ2-3; D is unresolved. Germline CDR1 and CDR2: SGHRS and YFSETQ. V lost 5 bases and J lost 3, with 13 bases in between. The CDR3 length is 14 residues. The CDR3 loop reads CASSPPPATDTQYF. Written as DNA, the CDR3 is TGCGCCAGCAGTCCCCCGCCGGCGACAGATACGCAGTATTTT.

V and J are TRBV12-3 or TRBV12-4 and TRBJ1-1; TRBD1 matches 8 bases. The CDR3 totals 13 residues. J lost 4 bases, V lost 5 bases, and 3 bases had no gene match. CDR3 sequence (DNA): TGTGCCAGCAGTCGGACAGGGTTCACTGAAGCTTTCTTT. As protein: CASSRTGFTEAFF.

This chain connects TRBV5-1 to TRBJ2-1; 8 nucleotides agree with TRBD2. The germline V gene encodes CDR1 SGHRS and CDR2 YFSETQ. Trimming took 0 bases from V and 8 from J; bases not matched to a gene: 10. The CDR3 loop spans 16 amino acids. In DNA, the CDR3 is TGCGCCAGCAGCTTGGCCGGGAGGGGGGGCCAGGATGAGCAGTTCTTC. This sequence encodes CASSLAGRGGQDEQFF.

In regard to this clonotype: A single base separates this from a much larger clone, so it may be a read error. CDR3 sequence (DNA): TGCGCCAGCAGCCCTCCTGGGACCCAACGCGGTGAAAAACTGTTTTTT. The encoded protein is CASSPPGTQRGEKLFF. The gene calls are TRBV4-1 and TRBJ1-4, with a weak D call TRBD1 (5 bases). The CDR3 contains 16 residues. Looked up from germline, CDR1 is MGHRA and CDR2 is YSYEKL. Trimming cost V 4 bases and J 7 bases, with 19 bases left between them.

The V call is TRBV30, the J call TRBJ2-1; 7 bases map to TRBD1. Germline assignment: CDR1 GTSNPN and CDR2 SVGIG (reference sequence). The V and J ends lost 2 bases and 2 bases, in that order; junction bases with no gene match: 6. The length of the CDR3 is 15 residues. This CDR3 is CAWSLGQGAYNEQFF. The CDR3 DNA reads as TGTGCCTGGAGTTTGGGGCAGGGGGCCTACAATGAGCAGTTCTTC.

V usage is TRBV4-3 and J usage is TRBJ2-1; TRBD2 agrees at 9 bases. This CDR3 spans 18 amino acids. With 0 bases clipped from V and 0 bases from J, the junction kept 6 bases outside the gene matches. Germline CDR1 LGHNA, CDR2 YSLEER. The CDR3 DNA sequence: TGCGCCAGCAGCCAAGATTTGGGACTAGCCATCTCCTACAATGAGCAGTTCTTC. Protein product: CASSQDLGLAISYNEQFF.

There are many counts of this clonotype. The chain has TRBV2 and TRBJ2-2, with D tentatively TRBD1 or TRBD2 (6 bases each). Germline CDR1 SNHLY, CDR2 FYNNEI. This CDR3 comprises 16 residues. V gave up 2 bases and J gave up 4 bases, with 14 bases separating them. The CDR3 nucleotides are TGTGCCAGCAGTGAATTGGGGGGCGCGGGCACCGGGGAGCTGTTTTTT. This gives the protein CASSELGGAGTGELFF.

The J gene is TRBJ1-2, the V gene TRBV20-1; D uncertain. This CDR3 is built from 14 residues. The germline V gene encodes CDR1 DFQATT and CDR2 SNEGSKA (reference sequence). The V end lost 6 bases, the J end lost 0 bases, and 14 bases lay between the germline ends. CDR3 sequence reads: CSAPPSGANYGYTF. As DNA, the CDR3 is TGCAGTGCCCCCCCGAGTGGGGCTAACTATGGCTACACCTTC.

This clonotype was recorded many times. This sequence joins TRBV9 and TRBJ2-3; 9 positions agree with TRBD2. This CDR3 comprises 16 residues. Trimming removed 3 bases from V and 3 bases from J; junction bases left unmatched: 8. In germline, CDR1 is SGDLS, CDR2 YYNGEE. The CDR3 nucleotides are TGTGCCAGCAGCGAGGGACAAGCGGGGGGAACAGATACGCAGTATTTT. It yields the protein CASSEGQAGGTDTQYF.

V gene TRBV5-5 combines with J gene TRBJ2-3; 8 nucleotides align to TRBD2. This CDR3 is built from 15 residues. Germline-derived CDR1 and CDR2 are SGHKS and YYEKEE (reference sequence). The junction had 5 bases not matched to a gene; V was cut back by 0 bases and J by 5 bases. The CDR3, as DNA: TGTGCCAGCAGCTTGGCCGGGGGGGCAGGAGATACGCAGTATTTT. Protein product: CASSLAGGAGDTQYF. Drawing the rest from reference TRBV5-5 and TRBJ2-3, the complete variable domain is DAGVTQSPTHLIKTRGQQVTLRCSPISGHKSVSWYQQVLGQGPQFIFQYYEKEERGRGNFPDRFSARQFPNYSSELNVNALLLGDSALYLCASSLAGGAGDTQYFGPGTRLTVL.

This clonotype was seen at least ten times. One end of the junction is discordant with germline, which a read error may explain. This chain links TRBV5-1 with TRBJ1-1; D perhaps matches TRBD1 (5 bases). Germline lookup yields CDR1 SGHRS and CDR2 YFSETQ. This CDR3 contains 15 residues. DNA for the CDR3: TGTGCCAGCAGCTTAGGTCAGGGTATGAACACTGAAGCTTTCTTT. It translates to CASSLGQGMNTEAFF.

This clonotype has at least ten counts. The genes are TRBV14 and TRBJ2-7, with 10 bases aligning to TRBD2. J was trimmed by 6 bases and V by 5 bases; bases with no gene match: 10. The germline CDR1 and CDR2 sequences are SGHDN and FVKESK. The CDR3 spans 15 residues. For the CDR3, the DNA is TGTGCCAGCAGCGGTCCCGCAAGCGGGGGGGCCGAGCAGTACTTC. Protein sequence: CASSGPASGGAEQYF. The full variable domain, in which reference TRBV14 and TRBJ2-7 provide the parts outside the CDR3, is EAGVTQFPSHSVIEKGQTVTLRCDPISGHDNLYWYRRVMGKEIKFLLHFVKESKQDESGMPNNRFLAERTGGTYSTLKVQPAELEDSGVYFCASSGPASGGAEQYFGPGTRLTVT.

This clonotype has more than one count but fewer than ten. The chain is built from TRBV28 and TRBJ2-3; D perhaps matches TRBD2 (7 bases). There are 15 residues in the CDR3. Trimming left V 4 bases short and J 3 bases short, with 14 bases between. Germline loops: CDR1 MDHEN, CDR2 SYDVKM. CDR3 DNA sequence: TGTGCCAGCAGTTCCCTCGGGGGGCTTACAGATACGCAGTATTTT. This codes for CASSSLGGLTDTQYF.

This clonotype was found a few times. The chain combines TRBV29-1 with TRBJ1-2, with unresolved D. Trimming stripped 7 bases from V and 7 bases from J, with 19 bases between. Germline assignment: CDR1 SQVTM and CDR2 ANQGSEA. The CDR3 loop spans 13 amino acids. The CDR3, as DNA: TGCAGCGCCTGGGTCTCCGGTGGGTCTGGCTACACCTTC. Its protein product is CSAWVSGGSGYTF.

CDR3 in DNA: TGCGCCAGCAGCCAAACAGCCGGGACAGCCTACGAGCAGTACGTC. Translation: CASSQTAGTAYEQYV. The chain combines TRBV4-1 with TRBJ2-7; TRBD1 matches 7 bases. The CDR3 covers 15 residues. J gave up 2 bases and V 2 bases, and 6 bases lay outside the gene matches. Germline lookup yields CDR1 MGHRA and CDR2 YSYEKL.

The chain carries TRBV6-5 and TRBJ2-1; TRBD1 matches at 7 bases. Germline-derived CDR1 and CDR2 are MNHEY and SVGAGI. CDR3 size: 14 residues. Trimming removed 8 bases from V and 9 bases from J; junction bases left unmatched: 13. CDR3 sequence: CASRPRGGLSEQFF. The CDR3 region has the DNA TGTGCCAGCCGCCCCCGAGGGGGCCTTAGTGAGCAGTTCTTC.

This rearrangement joins TRBV6-5 to TRBJ1-1; D possibly corresponds to TRBD1 (6 bases). The length of the CDR3 is 13 residues. CDR1 is MNHEY, CDR2 SVGAGI, per germline. The V and J ends lost 11 bases and 5 bases respectively, with 18 bases between them. CDR3: CAAHRARGTEAFF. CDR3 in DNA: TGTGCCGCCCACAGGGCCAGGGGAACTGAAGCTTTCTTT.

The gene calls are TRBV7-2 and TRBJ2-7; 7 bases agree with TRBD2. Germline V CDR1 and CDR2: SGHTA, FQGNSA. The ends lost 5 bases at V and 7 bases at J; junction bases unmatched: 14. This CDR3 is built from 15 residues. The CDR3 is CASSVSSGAPREQYF. CDR3 sequence (DNA): TGTGCCAGCAGCGTTTCCAGCGGGGCCCCACGGGAGCAGTACTTC.

The J gene is TRBJ2-3, the V gene TRBV9; TRBD2 aligns across 7 bases. The CDR3 contains 15 residues. V lost 1 base and J lost 3; bases outside the gene matches: 5. Per the germline V gene, CDR1 is SGDLS and CDR2 is YYNGEE. The CDR3 region has the DNA TGTGCCAGCAGCGTACTGACCGGGGGGACAGATACGCAGTATTTT. Amino acid sequence: CASSVLTGGTDTQYF.

This clonotype was observed a few times. The rearrangement joins TRBV7-6 to TRBJ2-3, with 9 nucleotides matching TRBD1. This CDR3 comprises 15 residues. Germline CDR1 is SGHVS and CDR2 is FNYEAQ. After removal of 4 bases from V and 4 bases from J, the junction contained 6 bases not matched to a gene. Here the CDR3 DNA reads TGTGCCAGCAGCTCTACAGGGGGCAGGTCAGATACGCAGTATTTT. Protein sequence: CASSSTGGRSDTQYF.

The DNA of the CDR3 is TGTGCCAGCAGTTACATGGGACCTAAAGCTTTCTTT. Amino acids: CASSYMGPKAFF. The V and J genes are TRBV6-6 and TRBJ1-1, with D possibly matching TRBD1 (5 bases). The germline V and J ends were trimmed by 2 bases and 9 bases, with 10 bases remaining between them. Germline CDR1 reads MNHNY; CDR2 reads SVGAGI (reference sequence). The CDR3 consists of 12 residues.

The V gene is TRBV10-1, the J gene TRBJ1-1; tentatively, D is TRBD1 (5 bases). V lost 5 bases and J lost 10, with 26 bases in between. This CDR3 region has 16 residues. Germline V gene sequence: CDR1 WNHNN, CDR2 SYGVQD (reference sequence). CDR3 nucleotide sequence: TGCGCCAGCAGTCCAAGCCGAAGACAGCTGTCATCTGGAGCTTTCTTT. Amino acids: CASSPSRRQLSSGAFF.

This clonotype was detected only a few times. As DNA, the CDR3 is TGTGCCAGCAGCCCCCCTTACGGGAGCAACTCTGGAAACACCATATATTTT. Residues: CASSPPYGSNSGNTIYF. The rearrangement uses TRBV11-2 and TRBJ1-3; D unclear. CDR1 is SGHAT and CDR2 is FQNNGV in the germline V gene. V lost 5 bases to trimming and J lost 0 bases, with 17 bases between them. The CDR3 contains 17 residues.

This clonotype was detected ten times or more. This chain uses TRBV7-2 with TRBJ1-1, with D possibly matching TRBD1 (6 bases). The ends were cut back, 7 bases at V and 3 bases at J, with 12 bases in the middle. Germline CDR1 reads SGHTA; CDR2 reads FQGNSA. This CDR3 has 13 residues. The CDR3 protein is CASNNRVDTEAFF. CDR3 in DNA: TGTGCCAGCAACAACAGGGTAGACACTGAAGCTTTCTTT.

With respect to this clonotype: One end of the junction varies from germline; a read error may be responsible. V and J are TRBV5-6 and TRBJ1-6; no firm D call. This CDR3 has 13 residues. Per the germline V gene, CDR1 is SGHDT and CDR2 is YYEEEE. The DNA of the CDR3 is TGTGCCAGCAGCAAAGGGAGGGATTCACCCCTCAACTTT. It codes for CASSKGRDSPLNF.

This clonotype appeared a few times. This rearrangement joins TRBV27 to TRBJ2-7; no firm D call. CDR3 length: 15 residues. V lost 3 bases, J lost 1 base, and 13 bases lay in between. CDR1 and CDR2 (germline): MNHEY, SMNVEV (reference sequence). DNA for the CDR3: TGTGCCAGCAGTTTTGGCCCGGGCCCTTCCTACGAGCAGTACGTC. Translated, it gives CASSFGPGPSYEQYV.

In its sample, this clonotype was seen a few times. The genes are TRBV2 and TRBJ1-5; TRBD1 agrees at 8 bases. Per the germline V gene, CDR1 is SNHLY and CDR2 is FYNNEI. V shed 5 bases, J shed 8 bases, and the junction held 5 bases outside the gene matches. This CDR3 spans 13 amino acids. The CDR3 region has the DNA TGTGCCAGCAGTCCAGGGGGCGGGAAGCCCCAGCATTTT. Protein product: CASSPGGGKPQHF.

The J gene is TRBJ1-1, the V gene TRBV6-1; 7 bases align to TRBD1. V lost 6 bases and J lost 6; bases outside the gene matches: 13. Germline CDR1 is MNHNS and CDR2 is SASEGT. The CDR3 extends over 15 amino acids. The CDR3 DNA follows: TGTGCCAGCAGGACTAAGGGACAGCCCCCAGCTGAAGCTTTCTTT. Translated, it gives CASRTKGQPPAEAFF.

This clonotype was observed a handful of times. The gene calls are TRBV9 and TRBJ1-2, with no clear D. There are 15 residues in the CDR3. Germline V gene lookup returns CDR1 SGDLS and CDR2 YYNGEE. Trimming removed 3 bases at V and 8 bases at J, with 20 bases between. The CDR3 DNA sequence: TGTGCCAGCAGCGCCTCCGGGTCCGGCTTGTTGGGCTACACCTTC. It encodes CASSASGSGLLGYTF.

This clonotype has at least ten counts. This sequence joins TRBV4-3 and TRBJ2-5; D gene unclear. The CDR3 runs to 15 residues. Germline CDR1 LGHNA, CDR2 YSLEER. Trimming took 0 bases from V and 2 from J, leaving 10 bases between them. The CDR3 bases are TGCGCCAGCAGCCAAGATGGCTATTCACAAGAGACCCAGTACTTC. Encoded protein: CASSQDGYSQETQYF.